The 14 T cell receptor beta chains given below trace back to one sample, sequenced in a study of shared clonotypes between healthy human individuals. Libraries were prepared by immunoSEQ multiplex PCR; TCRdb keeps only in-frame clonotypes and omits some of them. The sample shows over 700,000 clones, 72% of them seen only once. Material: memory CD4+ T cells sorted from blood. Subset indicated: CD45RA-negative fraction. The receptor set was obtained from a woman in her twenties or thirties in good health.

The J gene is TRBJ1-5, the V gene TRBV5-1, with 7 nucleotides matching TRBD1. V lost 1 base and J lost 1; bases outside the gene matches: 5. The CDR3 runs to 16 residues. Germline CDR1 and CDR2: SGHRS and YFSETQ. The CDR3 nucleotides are TGCGCCAGCAGCTTGTCCCCGACAGGGAGCAATCAGCCCCAGCATTTT. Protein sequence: CASSLSPTGSNQPQHF.

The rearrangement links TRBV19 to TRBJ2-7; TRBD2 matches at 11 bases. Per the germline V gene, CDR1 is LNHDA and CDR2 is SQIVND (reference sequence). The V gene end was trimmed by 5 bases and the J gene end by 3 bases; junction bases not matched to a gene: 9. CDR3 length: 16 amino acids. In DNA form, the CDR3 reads TGTGCCAGTAGTTCCGGGACTAGCGGAACATACTACGAGCAGTACTTC. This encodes CASSSGTSGTYYEQYF.

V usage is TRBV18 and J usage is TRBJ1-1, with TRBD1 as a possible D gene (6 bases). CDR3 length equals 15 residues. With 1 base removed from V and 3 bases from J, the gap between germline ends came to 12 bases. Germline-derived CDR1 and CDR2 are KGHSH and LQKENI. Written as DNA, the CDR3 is TGTGCCAGCTCACCACGCGAAGGGGGGGACACTGAAGCTTTCTTT. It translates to CASSPREGGDTEAFF.

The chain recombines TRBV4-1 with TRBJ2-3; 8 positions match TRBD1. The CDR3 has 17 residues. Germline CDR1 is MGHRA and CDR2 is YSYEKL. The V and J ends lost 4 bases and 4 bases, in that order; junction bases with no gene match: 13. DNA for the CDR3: TGCGCCAGCAGCCTCCTACCAGGACAGGGCGCGGCAGATACGCAGTATTTT. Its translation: CASSLLPGQGAADTQYF.

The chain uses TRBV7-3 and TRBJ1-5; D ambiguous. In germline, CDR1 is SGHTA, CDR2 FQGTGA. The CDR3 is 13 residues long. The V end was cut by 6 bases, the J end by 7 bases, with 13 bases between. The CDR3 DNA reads TGTGCCAGCAGACTGGGAGCAGGACAGCCCCAGCATTTT. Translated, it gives CASRLGAGQPQHF.

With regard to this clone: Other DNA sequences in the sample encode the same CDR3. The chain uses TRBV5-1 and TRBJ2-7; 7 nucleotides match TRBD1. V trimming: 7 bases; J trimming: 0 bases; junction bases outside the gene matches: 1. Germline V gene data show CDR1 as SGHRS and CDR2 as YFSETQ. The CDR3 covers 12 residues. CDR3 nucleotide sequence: TGCGCCAGCCGGGACAGCTCCTACGAGCAGTACTTC. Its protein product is CASRDSSYEQYF.

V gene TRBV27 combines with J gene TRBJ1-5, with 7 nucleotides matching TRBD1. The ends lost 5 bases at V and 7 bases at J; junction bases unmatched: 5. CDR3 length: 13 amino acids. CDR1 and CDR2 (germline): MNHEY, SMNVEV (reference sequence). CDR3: CASSHQGDQPQHF. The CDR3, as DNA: TGTGCCAGCAGTCATCAGGGGGACCAGCCCCAGCATTTT.

CDR3 region: CASRTGWDTGELFF. In DNA form, the CDR3 reads TGTGCCAGCAGGACGGGCTGGGACACCGGGGAGCTGTTTTTT. The chain recombines TRBV6-6 with TRBJ2-2; D gene unclear. This CDR3 has 14 residues. Germline CDR1 and CDR2: MNHNY and SVGAGI (reference sequence). V was trimmed by 6 bases and J by 3 bases, leaving 11 bases between them.

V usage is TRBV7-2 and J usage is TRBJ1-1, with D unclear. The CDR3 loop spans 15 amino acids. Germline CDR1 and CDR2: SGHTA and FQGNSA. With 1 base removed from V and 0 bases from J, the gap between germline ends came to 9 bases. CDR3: CASSLVSRLNTEAFF. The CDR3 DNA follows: TGTGCCAGCAGCTTAGTGTCTCGCCTGAACACTGAAGCTTTCTTT.

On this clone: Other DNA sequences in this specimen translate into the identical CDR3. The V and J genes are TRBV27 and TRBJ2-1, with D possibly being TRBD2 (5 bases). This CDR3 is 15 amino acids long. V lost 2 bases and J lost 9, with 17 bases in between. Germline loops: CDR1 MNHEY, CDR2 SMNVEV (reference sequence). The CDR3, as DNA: TGTGCCAGCAGTTTAATTACACGGGATTCCGGTGAGCAGTTCTTC. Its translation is CASSLITRDSGEQFF.

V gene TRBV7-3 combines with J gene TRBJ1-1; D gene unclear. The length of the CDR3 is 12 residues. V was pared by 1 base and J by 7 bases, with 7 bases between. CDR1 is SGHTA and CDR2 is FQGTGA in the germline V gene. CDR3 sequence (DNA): TGTGCCAGCAGCTTAAGGAGAGGTGAAGCTTTCTTT. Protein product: CASSLRRGEAFF.

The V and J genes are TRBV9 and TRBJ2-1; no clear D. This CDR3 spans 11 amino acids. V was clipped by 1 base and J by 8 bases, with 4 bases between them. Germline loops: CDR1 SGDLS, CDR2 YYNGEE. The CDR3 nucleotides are TGTGCCAGCAGCGTACCCGATGAGCAGTTCTTC. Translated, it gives CASSVPDEQFF.

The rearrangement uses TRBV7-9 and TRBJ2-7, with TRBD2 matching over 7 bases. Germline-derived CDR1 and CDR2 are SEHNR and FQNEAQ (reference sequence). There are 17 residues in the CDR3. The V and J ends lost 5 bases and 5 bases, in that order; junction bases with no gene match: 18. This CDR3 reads CASSLYGSAGRAHEQYF. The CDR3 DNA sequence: TGTGCCAGCAGCCTGTACGGGAGTGCAGGGAGGGCCCACGAGCAGTACTTC.

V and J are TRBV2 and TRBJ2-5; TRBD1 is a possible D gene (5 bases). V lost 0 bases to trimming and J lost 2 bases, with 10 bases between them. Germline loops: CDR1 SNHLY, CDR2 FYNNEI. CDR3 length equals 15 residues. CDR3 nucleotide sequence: TGTGCCAGCAGTGAAGCGCTTTCAGGGCAAGAGACCCAGTACTTC. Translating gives CASSEALSGQETQYF. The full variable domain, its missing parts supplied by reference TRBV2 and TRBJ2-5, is EPEVTQTPSHQVTQMGQEVILRCVPISNHLYFYWYRQILGQKVEFLVSFYNNEISEKSEIFDDQFSVERPDGSNFTLKIRSTKLEDSAMYFCASSEALSGQETQYFGPGTRLLVL.